The next 21 T cell receptor beta chains were all read from a single sample in a study of T cell repertoires in cytomegalovirus infection. No antigen has been assigned to these receptors. TCRdb re-analysed the reads in MiXCR, keeping a single row per CDR3 protein. The sample records some 700,000 distinct CDR3 sequences, around 30% being singletons. Specimen: cultured PBMCs, collected from culture after CMV antigen stimulation. All receptors derive from a human donor in good health (CMV status not recorded). Some clones in this sample may be carry-over from other donors' samples.

The table lists this clonotype with a few counts. Here the CDR3 reads CASSPPGTGNTIYF. The DNA of the CDR3 is TGTGCCAGCAGCCCACCGGGAACTGGAAACACCATATATTTT. The rearrangement uses TRBV7-8 and TRBJ1-3; D call uncertain. CDR1 is SGHVS and CDR2 is FQNEAQ in the germline V gene. Deletions cut 5 bases from V and 2 bases from J, with 10 bases between. The length of the CDR3 is 14 residues.

V and J are TRBV6-5 and TRBJ2-4; D not resolved. The germline V gene encodes CDR1 MNHEY and CDR2 SVGAGI. The germline V and J ends were trimmed by 0 bases and 7 bases, with 7 bases remaining between them. The CDR3 has 13 amino acids. The CDR3 DNA sequence: TGTGCCAGCAGTTACTCGACGGAGAACATTCAGTACTTC. It is translated as CASSYSTENIQYF.

The genes are TRBV3-1 and TRBJ2-2, with D possibly matching TRBD2 (5 bases). Trimming shortened V by 4 bases and J by 7 bases, and 16 bases separated the two germline ends. CDR3 length: 15 amino acids. Germline V lookup: CDR1 LGHDT, CDR2 YNNKEL (reference sequence). The CDR3 nucleotides are TGTGCCAGCAGCCTTCGGACGGGGTACGGCGGGGAGCTGTTTTTT. Its translation is CASSLRTGYGGELFF.

This clonotype was seen repeatedly, ten times or more. The J gene is TRBJ1-5, the V gene TRBV7-2; no clear D. The V end was cut by 1 base, the J end by 3 bases, with 13 bases between. The V gene's germline CDR1 is SGHTA and CDR2 FQGNSA. The CDR3 totals 16 residues. CDR3 in DNA: TGTGCCAGCAGCTTAGGGTCATCCGTCCCCAATCAGCCCCAGCATTTT. Its protein is CASSLGSSVPNQPQHF.

In its sample, this clonotype was seen many times. V usage is TRBV7-2 and J usage is TRBJ1-2; no reliable D call. V was cut by 1 base and J by 1 base, with 10 bases left in between. Germline V CDR1 and CDR2: SGHTA, FQGNSA. The CDR3 length is 15 residues. The CDR3 sequence: CASSLGIALNYGYTF. In nucleotides, the CDR3 is TGTGCCAGCAGCTTAGGGATCGCCCTTAACTATGGCTACACCTTC. The full variable domain, its missing parts supplied by reference TRBV7-2 and TRBJ1-2, is GAGVSQSPSNKVTEKGKDVELRCDPISGHTALYWYRQSLGQGLEFLIYFQGNSAPDKSGLPSDRFSAERTGGSVSTLTIQRTQQEDSAVYLCASSLGIALNYGYTFGSGTRLTVV.

This chain joins TRBV20-1 and TRBJ2-7; D not certain. This CDR3 has 15 amino acids. Trimming stripped 0 bases from V and 2 bases from J, with 14 bases between. Germline CDR1 DFQATT, CDR2 SNEGSKA (reference sequence). DNA for the CDR3: TGCAGTGCTAGAGATCCTCGGGCCTTAGCCTACGAGCAGTACTTC. It encodes CSARDPRALAYEQYF.

The chain is built from TRBV12-3 or TRBV12-4 and TRBJ2-1; maybe TRBD2 (5 bases). V lost 4 bases and J 8 bases, leaving 12 bases between the germline ends. This CDR3 comprises 13 residues. The CDR3 DNA reads TGTGCCAGCAGTTATATACCGGGATATGAGCAGTTCTTC. It specifies CASSYIPGYEQFF.

This clonotype was counted only a few times. The chain employs TRBV6-1 and TRBJ2-5; possible D gene TRBD1, 6 bases. The CDR3 length is 16 residues. V was pared by 0 bases and J by 2 bases, with 13 bases between. Germline V gene lookup returns CDR1 MNHNS and CDR2 SASEGT. CDR3: CASSEAGAPVQETQYF. The CDR3 DNA follows: TGTGCCAGCAGTGAAGCGGGGGCACCCGTACAAGAGACCCAGTACTTC.

V and J are TRBV23-1 and TRBJ2-3, with 10 bases identical to TRBD2. Being an ORF, TRBV23-1 has a function that is uncertain. Trimming cost V 4 bases and J 2 bases; bases outside gene matches: 18. The CDR3 contains 20 residues. This chain's CDR3 is CASSPIPDLAGGLHTDTQYF. The CDR3 DNA reads as TGCGCCAGCAGTCCGATACCTGACTTAGCGGGGGGTCTACACACAGATACGCAGTATTTT.

This clonotype appeared many times. The J gene is TRBJ1-4, the V gene TRBV7-8; the D is unclear. The CDR3 runs 14 residues. From germline, CDR1 is SGHVS and CDR2 FQNEAQ. Trimming removed 3 bases from V and 3 bases from J, with 8 bases in between. The CDR3 here is CASSFGLPNEKLFF. CDR3 nucleotides: TGTGCCAGCAGCTTCGGGCTTCCTAATGAAAAACTGTTTTTT.

The rearrangement uses TRBV20-1 and TRBJ2-1; 11 bases map to TRBD2. Germline CDR1 is DFQATT and CDR2 is SNEGSKA (reference sequence). The trim removed 4 bases at V and 6 bases at J, leaving 11 bases unmatched. The CDR3 extends over 16 amino acids. CDR3 DNA sequence: TGCAGTGCTAACAAGGGACTAGCGGCAGACGGCAATGAGCAGTTCTTC. This codes for CSANKGLAADGNEQFF.

The J gene is TRBJ2-1, the V gene TRBV7-2, with D maybe TRBD1 (5 bases). The CDR3 contains 14 residues. Germline values: CDR1 SGHTA, CDR2 FQGNSA. Trimming cost V 4 bases and J 3 bases, with 10 bases left between them. CDR3 DNA: TGTGCCAGCAGCTGGCTAGGGGTCTACAATGAGCAGTTCTTC. Translated, it gives CASSWLGVYNEQFF.

The chain combines TRBV5-1 with TRBJ1-6, with a weak D call TRBD1 (5 bases). This CDR3 contains 16 residues. Trimming left V 6 bases short and J 6 bases short, with 19 bases between. Germline V gives CDR1 SGHRS, CDR2 YFSETQ. In nucleotides, the CDR3 is TGCGCCAGCACCTTTGGGGCCTCTTCGTTTAATTCACCCCTCCACTTT. Residues: CASTFGASSFNSPLHF.

V gene TRBV20-1 combines with J gene TRBJ1-2, with a possible D match to TRBD1 (5 bases). Germline-derived CDR1 and CDR2 are DFQATT and SNEGSKA (reference sequence). The V end was cut by 5 bases, the J end by 8 bases, with 24 bases between. There are 15 residues in the CDR3. CDR3 residues: CSADSVSGPSKGYTF. The CDR3 coding sequence is TGCAGTGCTGATTCGGTGTCGGGGCCTTCGAAGGGCTACACCTTC.

The chain joins TRBV19 to TRBJ2-1; 14 bases are a match to TRBD2. CDR3 length: 17 residues. The junction had 9 bases not matched to a gene; V was cut back by 7 bases and J by 4 bases. Germline CDR1 and CDR2: LNHDA and SQIVND (reference sequence). For the CDR3, the DNA is TGTGCCAGTACCCTAGGACTAGCGGGAGGAAAATACAATGAGCAGTTCTTC. Translated, it gives CASTLGLAGGKYNEQFF.

In its sample, this clonotype was seen many times. The chain employs TRBV7-2 and TRBJ1-2; no reliable D call. Germline assignment: CDR1 SGHTA and CDR2 FQGNSA. Deletions cut 1 base from V and 5 bases from J, with 11 bases between. CDR3 length equals 14 residues. The CDR3 bases are TGTGCCAGCAGCTTAGACCCTTCTCCGTATGGCTACACCTTC. Its translation is CASSLDPSPYGYTF. The whole variable domain, filled in from reference TRBV7-2 and TRBJ1-2, reads GAGVSQSPSNKVTEKGKDVELRCDPISGHTALYWYRQSLGQGLEFLIYFQGNSAPDKSGLPSDRFSAERTGGSVSTLTIQRTQQEDSAVYLCASSLDPSPYGYTFGSGTRLTVV.

The genes are TRBV5-6 and TRBJ2-3; TRBD2 matches at 13 bases. Germline lookup yields CDR1 SGHDT and CDR2 YYEEEE. The length of the CDR3 is 18 residues. V was clipped by 1 base and J by 5 bases; unmatched bases: 10. The CDR3 coding sequence is TGTGCCAGCAGCTTGAGAACTAGCGGGGGGGGGGCGAGAGATACGCAGTATTTT. This translates into CASSLRTSGGGARDTQYF.

V is TRBV10-3 and J is TRBJ2-1; D not resolved. Germline V gives CDR1 ENHRY, CDR2 SYGVKD. This CDR3 contains 16 residues. V was shortened by 0 bases and J by 5 bases, with 14 bases between the two germline ends. CDR3 residues: CAISESGWERNNEQFF. Here the CDR3 DNA reads TGTGCCATCAGTGAGTCGGGGTGGGAAAGGAACAATGAGCAGTTCTTC.

This clonotype was seen more than once but under ten times. This chain connects TRBV7-2 to TRBJ2-1, with D possibly being TRBD2 (6 bases). V was clipped by 1 base and J by 1 base, with 14 bases between them. Germline-derived CDR1 and CDR2 are SGHTA and FQGNSA. CDR3 length: 17 amino acids. The CDR3 region is CASSLGRLGGSYNEQFF. CDR3 DNA sequence: TGTGCCAGCAGCTTAGGACGACTAGGAGGGTCCTACAATGAGCAGTTCTTC. Full variable domain (outside the CDR3, taken from reference TRBV7-2 and TRBJ2-1): GAGVSQSPSNKVTEKGKDVELRCDPISGHTALYWYRQSLGQGLEFLIYFQGNSAPDKSGLPSDRFSAERTGGSVSTLTIQRTQQEDSAVYLCASSLGRLGGSYNEQFFGPGTRLTVL.

The chain uses TRBV23-1 and TRBJ1-6; 8 bases are shared with TRBD1. TRBV23-1 falls under the ORF class, with uncertain function. The CDR3 covers 19 residues. The junction had 8 bases not matched to a gene; V was cut back by 1 base and J by 0 bases. This chain's CDR3 is CASSQYNRGSCSYNSPLHF. CDR3 sequence (DNA): TGCGCCAGCAGTCAATATAACAGGGGGAGCTGCTCCTATAATTCACCCCTCCACTTT.

The chain carries TRBV12-3 or TRBV12-4 and TRBJ2-1; 8 positions agree with TRBD2. This CDR3 has 15 residues. Unmatched junction bases numbered 9, after V lost 5 bases and J lost 6 bases. The CDR3: CASSELAALFNEQFF. CDR3 nucleotide sequence: TGTGCCAGCAGTGAACTAGCGGCACTCTTCAATGAGCAGTTCTTC.